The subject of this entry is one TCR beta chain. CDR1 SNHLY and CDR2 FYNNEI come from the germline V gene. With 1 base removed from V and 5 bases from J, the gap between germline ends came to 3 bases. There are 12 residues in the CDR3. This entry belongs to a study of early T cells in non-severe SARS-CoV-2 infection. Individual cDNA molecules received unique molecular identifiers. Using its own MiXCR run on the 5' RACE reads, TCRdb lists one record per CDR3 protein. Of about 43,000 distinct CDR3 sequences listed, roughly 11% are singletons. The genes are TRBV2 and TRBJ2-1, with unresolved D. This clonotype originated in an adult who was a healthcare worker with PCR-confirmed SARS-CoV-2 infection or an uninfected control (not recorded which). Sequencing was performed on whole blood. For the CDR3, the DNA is TGTGCCAGCAGTGAAGACCACAATGAGCAGTTCTTC. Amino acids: CASSEDHNEQFF.